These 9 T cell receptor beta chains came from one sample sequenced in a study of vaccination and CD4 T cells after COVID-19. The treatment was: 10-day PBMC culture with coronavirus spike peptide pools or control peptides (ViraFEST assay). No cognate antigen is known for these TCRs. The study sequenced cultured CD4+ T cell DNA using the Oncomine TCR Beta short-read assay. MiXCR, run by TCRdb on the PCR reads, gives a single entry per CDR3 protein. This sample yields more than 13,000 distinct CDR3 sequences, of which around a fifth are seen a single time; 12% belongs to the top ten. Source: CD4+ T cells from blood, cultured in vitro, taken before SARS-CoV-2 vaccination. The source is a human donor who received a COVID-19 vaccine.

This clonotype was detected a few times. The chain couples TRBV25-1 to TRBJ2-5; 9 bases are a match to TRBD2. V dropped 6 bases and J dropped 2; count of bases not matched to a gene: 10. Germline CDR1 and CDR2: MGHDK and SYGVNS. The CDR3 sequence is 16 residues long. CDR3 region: CASRPNRAGGQETQYF. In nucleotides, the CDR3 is TGTGCCAGCAGACCGAATAGGGCGGGGGGGCAAGAGACCCAGTACTTC.

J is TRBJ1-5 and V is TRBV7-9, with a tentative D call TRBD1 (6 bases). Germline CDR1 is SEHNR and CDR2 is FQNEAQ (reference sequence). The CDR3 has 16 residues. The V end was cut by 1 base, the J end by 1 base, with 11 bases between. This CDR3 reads CASSLVRGVSNQPQHF. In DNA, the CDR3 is TGTGCCAGCAGCTTAGTCAGGGGAGTAAGCAATCAGCCCCAGCATTTT.

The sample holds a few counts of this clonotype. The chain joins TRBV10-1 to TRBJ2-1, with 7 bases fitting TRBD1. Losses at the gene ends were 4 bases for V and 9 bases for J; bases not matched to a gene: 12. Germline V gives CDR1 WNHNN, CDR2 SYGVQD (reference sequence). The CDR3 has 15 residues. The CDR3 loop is CASSGPPRDSAEQFF. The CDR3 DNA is TGCGCCAGCAGTGGTCCGCCCCGGGACAGTGCTGAGCAGTTCTTC.

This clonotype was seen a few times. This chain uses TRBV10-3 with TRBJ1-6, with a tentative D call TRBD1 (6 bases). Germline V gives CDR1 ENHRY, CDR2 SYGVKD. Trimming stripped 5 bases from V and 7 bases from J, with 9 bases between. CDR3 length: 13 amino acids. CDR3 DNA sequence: TGTGCCATCAGTATAGGACAGAATTCACCCCTCCACTTT. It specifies CAISIGQNSPLHF.

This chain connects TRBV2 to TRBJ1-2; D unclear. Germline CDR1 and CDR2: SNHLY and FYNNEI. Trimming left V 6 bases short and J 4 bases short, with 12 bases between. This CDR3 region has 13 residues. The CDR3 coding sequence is TGTGCCAGCAGACTATACGGGAGCTATGGCTACACCTTC. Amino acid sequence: CASRLYGSYGYTF.

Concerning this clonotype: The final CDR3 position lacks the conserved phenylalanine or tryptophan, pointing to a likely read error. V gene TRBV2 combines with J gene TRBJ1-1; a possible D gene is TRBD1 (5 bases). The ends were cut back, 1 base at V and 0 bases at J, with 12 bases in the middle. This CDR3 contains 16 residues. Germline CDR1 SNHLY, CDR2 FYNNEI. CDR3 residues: CASSEGWDVVNTEAFL. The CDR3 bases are TGTGCCAGCAGTGAAGGATGGGACGTCGTGAACACTGAAGCTTTCCTT.

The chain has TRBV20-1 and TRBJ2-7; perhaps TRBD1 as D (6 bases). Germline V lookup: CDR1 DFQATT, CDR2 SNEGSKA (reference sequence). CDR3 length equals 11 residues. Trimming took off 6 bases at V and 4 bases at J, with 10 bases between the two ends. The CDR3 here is CSARGQYEQYF. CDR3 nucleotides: TGCAGTGCCCGCGGACAGTACGAGCAGTACTTC.

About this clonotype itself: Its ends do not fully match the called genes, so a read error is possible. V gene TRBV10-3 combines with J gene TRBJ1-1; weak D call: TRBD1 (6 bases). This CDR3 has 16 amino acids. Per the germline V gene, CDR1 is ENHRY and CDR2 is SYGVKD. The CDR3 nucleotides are TGTGCCATCAGTGATTCCCTAACAGGGTTTGTCGCTGAAGCTCTCTTT. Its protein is CAISDSLTGFVAEALF.

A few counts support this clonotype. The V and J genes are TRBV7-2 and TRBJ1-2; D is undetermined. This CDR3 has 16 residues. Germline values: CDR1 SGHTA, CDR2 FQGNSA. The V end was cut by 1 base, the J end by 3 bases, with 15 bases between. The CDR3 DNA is TGTGCCAGCAGCTTAGATGCTTCTCAGGACTACTATGGCTACACCTTC. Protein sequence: CASSLDASQDYYGYTF.